What follows are 2 T cell receptor beta chains derived from one specimen sequenced in a study of T cell responses to AZD1222 COVID-19 vaccine (dated by TCRdb to the early 2020s). The library came from the immunoSEQ multiplex PCR assay. The table comes from immuneACCESS by way of TCRdb, which keeps in-frame sequences with V and J called. Part of the clones is missing from these tables; in studies checked, under half for an unresolved V gene and the rest for unknown reasons. The table for this sample lists 150,000 to 200,000 clones; over 90% of them were counted only once. The ten top clones hold about 3.9% of the sample. The sample's time point, from its label and the paper: baseline before first vaccination. The sequencing here drew on peripheral blood, taken on day 0 of AZD1222 vaccination. The receptors were gathered from an adult in good health.

This rearrangement joins TRBV10-3 to TRBJ2-3; TRBD2 aligns across 7 bases. V was pared by 2 bases and J by 2 bases, with 7 bases of the junction left unmatched. In germline, CDR1 is ENHRY, CDR2 SYGVKD. The CDR3 is made up of 16 amino acids. DNA of the CDR3: TGTGCCATCAGTGAGAGGGGCGGGGGTATCACAGATACGCAGTATTTT. It specifies CAISERGGGITDTQYF.

This chain joins TRBV7-9 and TRBJ1-2, with D unresolved. V shed 2 bases and J shed 5 bases, with 18 bases lying between them. CDR3 length: 16 amino acids. Per the germline V gene, CDR1 is SEHNR and CDR2 is FQNEAQ (reference sequence). CDR3 protein: CASSLTGSQIYYGYTF. The CDR3 DNA follows: TGTGCCAGCAGCTTAACCGGGAGTCAAATCTATTATGGCTACACCTTC.